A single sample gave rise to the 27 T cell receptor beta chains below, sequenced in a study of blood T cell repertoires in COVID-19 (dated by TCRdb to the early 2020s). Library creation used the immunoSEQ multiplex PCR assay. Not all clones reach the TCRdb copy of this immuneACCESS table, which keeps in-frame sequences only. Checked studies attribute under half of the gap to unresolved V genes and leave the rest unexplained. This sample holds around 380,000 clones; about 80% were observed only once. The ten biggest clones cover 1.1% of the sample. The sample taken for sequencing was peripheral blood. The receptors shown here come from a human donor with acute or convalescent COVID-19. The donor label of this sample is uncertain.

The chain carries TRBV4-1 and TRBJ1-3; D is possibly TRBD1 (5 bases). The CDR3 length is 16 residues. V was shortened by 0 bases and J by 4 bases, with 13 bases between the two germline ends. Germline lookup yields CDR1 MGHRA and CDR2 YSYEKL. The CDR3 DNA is TGCGCCAGCAGCCAAGAGGGGGGACCTAGGGGAAACACCATATATTTT. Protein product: CASSQEGGPRGNTIYF.

The CDR3 region is CASSQGTSGNSYEQYF. The CDR3 nucleotides are TGTGCCAGCAGCCAAGGGACTAGCGGCAATTCCTACGAGCAGTACTTC. This rearrangement joins TRBV3-1 (or the pseudogene TRBV3-2) to TRBJ2-7; the match to TRBD2 covers 10 bases. Losses at the gene ends were 1 base for V and 1 base for J; bases not matched to a gene: 4. This CDR3 contains 16 residues. Germline CDR1 reads LGHDT; CDR2 reads YNNKEL (reference sequence).

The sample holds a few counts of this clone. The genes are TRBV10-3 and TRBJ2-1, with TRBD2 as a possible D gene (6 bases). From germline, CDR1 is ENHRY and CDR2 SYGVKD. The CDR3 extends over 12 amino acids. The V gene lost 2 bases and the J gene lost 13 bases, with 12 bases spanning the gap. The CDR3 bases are TGTGCCATCAGTGAGGGGACTTCGAATCAGTTCTTC. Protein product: CAISEGTSNQFF.

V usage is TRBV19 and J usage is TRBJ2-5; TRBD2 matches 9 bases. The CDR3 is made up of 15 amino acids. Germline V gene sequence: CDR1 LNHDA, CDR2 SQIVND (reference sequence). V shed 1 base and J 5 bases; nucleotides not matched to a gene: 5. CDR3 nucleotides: TGTGCCAGTAGTATAGCTTCTAGCGGGATTGAGACCCAGTACTTC. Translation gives CASSIASSGIETQYF.

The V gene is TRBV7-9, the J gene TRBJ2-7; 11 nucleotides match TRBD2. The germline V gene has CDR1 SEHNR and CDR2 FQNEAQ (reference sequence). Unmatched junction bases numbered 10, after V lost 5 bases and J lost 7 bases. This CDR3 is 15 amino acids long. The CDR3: CASSVSGRALSEQYF. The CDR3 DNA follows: TGTGCCAGCAGCGTTAGCGGGAGGGCCTTATCAGAGCAGTACTTC.

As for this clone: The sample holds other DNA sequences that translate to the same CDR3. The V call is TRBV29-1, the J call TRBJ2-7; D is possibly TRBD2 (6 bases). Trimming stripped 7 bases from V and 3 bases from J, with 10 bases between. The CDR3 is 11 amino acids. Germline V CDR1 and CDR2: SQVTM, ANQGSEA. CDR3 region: CSAGRSYEQYF. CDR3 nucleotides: TGCAGCGCAGGGAGGAGCTACGAGCAGTACTTC.

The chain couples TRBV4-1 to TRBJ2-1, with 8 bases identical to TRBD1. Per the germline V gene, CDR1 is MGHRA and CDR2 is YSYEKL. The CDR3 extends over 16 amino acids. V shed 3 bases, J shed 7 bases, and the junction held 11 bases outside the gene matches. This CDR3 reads CASSHAPRTGRNEQFF. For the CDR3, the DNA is TGCGCCAGCAGCCATGCTCCCCGGACAGGGAGGAATGAGCAGTTCTTC.

This chain's CDR3 is CASTWTSGIREETQYF. The CDR3 DNA sequence: TGCGCCAGCACCTGGACTAGCGGGATAAGGGAGGAGACCCAGTACTTC. V is TRBV5-1 and J is TRBJ2-5, with 12 positions matching TRBD2. CDR1 and CDR2 (germline): SGHRS, YFSETQ. CDR3 length equals 16 residues. The V and J ends lost 6 bases and 5 bases, in that order; junction bases with no gene match: 11.

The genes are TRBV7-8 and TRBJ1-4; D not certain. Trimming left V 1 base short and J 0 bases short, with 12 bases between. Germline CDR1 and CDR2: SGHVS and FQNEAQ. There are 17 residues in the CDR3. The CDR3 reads CASSLGLTTATNEKLFF. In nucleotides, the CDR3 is TGTGCCAGCAGCTTAGGGCTTACGACTGCAACTAATGAAAAACTGTTTTTT.

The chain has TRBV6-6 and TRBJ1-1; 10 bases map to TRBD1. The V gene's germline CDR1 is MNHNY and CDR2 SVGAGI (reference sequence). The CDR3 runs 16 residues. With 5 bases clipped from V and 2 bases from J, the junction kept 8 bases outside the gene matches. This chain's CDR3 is CASSPRDRGANTEAFF. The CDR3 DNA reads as TGTGCCAGCAGTCCTCGGGACAGGGGAGCAAACACTGAAGCTTTCTTT.

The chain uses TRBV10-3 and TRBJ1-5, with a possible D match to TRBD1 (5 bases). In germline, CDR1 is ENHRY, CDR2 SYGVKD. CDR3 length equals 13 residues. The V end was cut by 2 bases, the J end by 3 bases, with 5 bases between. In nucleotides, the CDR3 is TGTGCCATCAGTGAGGGACACAATCAGCCCCAGCATTTT. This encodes CAISEGHNQPQHF.

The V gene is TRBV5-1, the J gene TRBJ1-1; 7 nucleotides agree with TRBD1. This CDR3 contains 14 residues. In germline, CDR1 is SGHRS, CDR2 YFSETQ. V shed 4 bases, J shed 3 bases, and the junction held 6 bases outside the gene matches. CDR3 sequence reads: CASSSRQGDTEAFF. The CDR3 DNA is TGCGCCAGCAGCAGTAGACAGGGCGACACTGAAGCTTTCTTT.

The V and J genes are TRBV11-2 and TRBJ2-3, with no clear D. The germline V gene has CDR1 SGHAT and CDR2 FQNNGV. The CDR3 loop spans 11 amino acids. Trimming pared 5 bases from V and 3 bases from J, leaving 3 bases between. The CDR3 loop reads CASSRTDTQYF. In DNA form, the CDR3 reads TGTGCCAGCAGCCGTACAGATACGCAGTATTTT. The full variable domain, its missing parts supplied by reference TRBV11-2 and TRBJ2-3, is EAGVAQSPRYKIIEKRQSVAFWCNPISGHATLYWYQQILGQGPKLLIQFQNNGVVDDSQLPKDRFSAERLKGVDSTLKIQPAKLEDSAVYLCASSRTDTQYFGPGTRLTVL.

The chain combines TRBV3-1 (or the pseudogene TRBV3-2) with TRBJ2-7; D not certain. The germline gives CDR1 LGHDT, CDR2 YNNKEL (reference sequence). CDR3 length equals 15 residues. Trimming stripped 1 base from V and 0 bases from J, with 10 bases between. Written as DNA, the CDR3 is TGTGCCAGCAGCCAAGGCTCAGTGAACTCCTACGAGCAGTACTTC. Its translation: CASSQGSVNSYEQYF.

The CDR3 protein is CASSLAGTVGQPQHF. The CDR3 nucleotides are TGCGCCAGCAGCTTGGCCGGGACAGTTGGGCAGCCCCAGCATTTT. The chain combines TRBV5-1 with TRBJ1-5, with 7 bases fitting TRBD1. The length of the CDR3 is 15 residues. The V gene's germline CDR1 is SGHRS and CDR2 YFSETQ. Trimming cost V 0 bases and J 7 bases; bases outside gene matches: 7.

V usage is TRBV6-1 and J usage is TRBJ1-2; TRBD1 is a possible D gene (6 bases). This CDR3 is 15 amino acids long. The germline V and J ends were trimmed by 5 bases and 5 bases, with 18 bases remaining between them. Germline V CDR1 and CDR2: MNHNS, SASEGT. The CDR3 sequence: CASSSDRNLGYGYTF. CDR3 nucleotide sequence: TGTGCCAGCAGTTCGGACAGAAACCTTGGTTATGGCTACACCTTC.

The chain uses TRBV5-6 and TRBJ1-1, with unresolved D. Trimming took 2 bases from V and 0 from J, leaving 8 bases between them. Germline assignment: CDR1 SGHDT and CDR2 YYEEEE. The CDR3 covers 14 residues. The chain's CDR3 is CASSFGVLNTEAFF. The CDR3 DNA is TGTGCCAGCAGCTTCGGGGTGTTGAACACTGAAGCTTTCTTT.

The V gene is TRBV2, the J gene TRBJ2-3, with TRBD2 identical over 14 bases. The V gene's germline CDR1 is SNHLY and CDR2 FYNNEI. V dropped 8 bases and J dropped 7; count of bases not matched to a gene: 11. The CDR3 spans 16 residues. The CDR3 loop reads CASQRRLAGGPHTQYF. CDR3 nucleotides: TGTGCCAGCCAGAGAAGACTAGCGGGAGGGCCTCATACGCAGTATTTT.

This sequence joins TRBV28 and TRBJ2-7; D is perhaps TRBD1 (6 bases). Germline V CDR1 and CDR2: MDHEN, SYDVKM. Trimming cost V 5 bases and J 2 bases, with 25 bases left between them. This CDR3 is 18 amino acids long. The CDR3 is CASSRTYTPTGDPYEQYF. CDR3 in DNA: TGTGCCAGCAGTCGGACCTACACCCCGACAGGAGATCCCTACGAGCAGTACTTC.

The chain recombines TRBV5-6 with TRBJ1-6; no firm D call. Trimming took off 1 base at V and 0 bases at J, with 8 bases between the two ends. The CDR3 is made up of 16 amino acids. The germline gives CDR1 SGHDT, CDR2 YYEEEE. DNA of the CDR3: TGTGCCAGCAGCTTGTCAGATGGCTCCTATAATTCACCCCTCCACTTT. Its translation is CASSLSDGSYNSPLHF.

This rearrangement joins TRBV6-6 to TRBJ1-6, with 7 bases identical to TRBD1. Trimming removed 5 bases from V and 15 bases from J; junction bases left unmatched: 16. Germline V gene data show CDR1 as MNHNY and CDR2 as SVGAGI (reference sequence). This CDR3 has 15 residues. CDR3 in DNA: TGTGCCAGCAGTGTCATGCCAGAGGGGGCTAGGGACCTCCACTTT. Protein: CASSVMPEGARDLHF.

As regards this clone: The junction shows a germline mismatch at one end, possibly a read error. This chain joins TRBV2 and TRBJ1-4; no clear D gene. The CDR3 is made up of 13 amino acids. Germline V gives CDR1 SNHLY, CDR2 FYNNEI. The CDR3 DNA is TGTGTCAGCAGCGGGGAGGTTAATGAAAAACTGTTTTTT. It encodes CVSSGEVNEKLFF. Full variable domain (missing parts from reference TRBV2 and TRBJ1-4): EPEVTQTPSHQVTQMGQEVILRCVPISNHLYFYWYRQILGQKVEFLVSFYNNEISEKSEIFDDQFSVERPDGSNFTLKIRSTKLEDSAMYFCVSSGEVNEKLFFGSGTQLSVL.

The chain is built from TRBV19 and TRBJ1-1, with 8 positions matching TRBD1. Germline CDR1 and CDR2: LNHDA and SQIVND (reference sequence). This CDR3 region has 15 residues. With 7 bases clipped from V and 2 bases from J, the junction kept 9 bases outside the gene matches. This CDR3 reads CASNHPGQANTEAFF. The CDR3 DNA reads TGTGCCAGTAACCATCCGGGACAGGCAAACACTGAAGCTTTCTTT.

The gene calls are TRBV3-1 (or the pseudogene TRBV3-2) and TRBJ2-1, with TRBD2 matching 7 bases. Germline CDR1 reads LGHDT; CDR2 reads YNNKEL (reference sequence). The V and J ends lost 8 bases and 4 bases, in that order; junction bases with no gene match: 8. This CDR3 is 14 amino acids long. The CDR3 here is CASFGGGIYNEQFF. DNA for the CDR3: TGTGCCAGCTTTGGCGGGGGAATTTACAATGAGCAGTTCTTC.

The CDR3 here is CASSLGTASPRAPLHF. DNA for the CDR3: TGTGCCAGCAGTTTAGGGACAGCCTCCCCCCGGGCGCCCCTCCACTTT. J is TRBJ1-6 and V is TRBV28, with 7 bases matching TRBD1. The V and J ends lost 2 bases and 13 bases, in that order; junction bases with no gene match: 14. The CDR3 is 16 amino acids. Germline lookup yields CDR1 MDHEN and CDR2 SYDVKM. Drawing the rest from reference TRBV28 and TRBJ1-6, the complete variable domain is DVKVTQSSRYLVKRTGEKVFLECVQDMDHENMFWYRQDPGLGLRLIYFSYDVKMKEKGDIPEGYSVSREKKERFSLILESASTNQTSMYLCASSLGTASPRAPLHFGNGTRLTVT.

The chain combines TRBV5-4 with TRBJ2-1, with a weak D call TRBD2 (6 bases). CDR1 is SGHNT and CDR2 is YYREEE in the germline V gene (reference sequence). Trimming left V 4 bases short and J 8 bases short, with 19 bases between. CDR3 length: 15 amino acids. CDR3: CASSNRDLPLHEQFF. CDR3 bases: TGTGCCAGCAGCAACCGGGACTTGCCCCTCCATGAGCAGTTCTTC. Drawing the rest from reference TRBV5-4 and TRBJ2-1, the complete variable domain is ETGVTQSPTHLIKTRGQQVTLRCSSQSGHNTVSWYQQALGQGPQFIFQYYREEENGRGNFPPRFSGLQFPNYSSELNVNALELDDSALYLCASSNRDLPLHEQFFGPGTRLTVL.

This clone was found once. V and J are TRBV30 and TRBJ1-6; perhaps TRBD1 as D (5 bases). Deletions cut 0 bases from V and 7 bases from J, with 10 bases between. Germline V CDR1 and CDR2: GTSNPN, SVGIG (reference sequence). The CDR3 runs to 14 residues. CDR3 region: CAWSVGGVNSPLHF. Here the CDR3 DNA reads TGTGCCTGGAGTGTAGGAGGGGTCAATTCACCCCTCCACTTT.